This T cell receptor beta chain was sequenced for a study of shared clonotypes between healthy human individuals. V was trimmed by 3 bases and J by 4 bases, leaving 12 bases between them. The germline V gene encodes CDR1 SGHTA and CDR2 FQGTGA. The CDR3 consists of 15 residues. Template for every sorted-subset replicate PCR totaled about 0.2 ug DNA, 25,000 to 35,000 T cell genomes. In the study's own analysis: With immunoSEQ giving junction-only sequences and no quality scores, filtering differed. Profiled with immunoSEQ multiplex PCR; TCRdb holds only in-frame clones, not every one. V and J calls plus clone size are reproduced from that table; the DNA served to infer D and trimming. The sample has more than 900,000 clones, about 84% seen once.

The genes are TRBV7-3 and TRBJ2-2, with D perhaps matching TRBD2 (6 bases). This sequence originates from a man in his late teens or twenties in good health. Some clones in this sample may be carry-over from other donors' samples. Sequenced material: memory CD4+ T cells from PBMCs. Subset noted: CD45RA-negative fraction. Here the CDR3 reads CASSLGLASTGELFF. CDR3 bases: TGTGCCAGCAGCTTGGGGCTAGCGAGCACCGGGGAGCTGTTTTTT.